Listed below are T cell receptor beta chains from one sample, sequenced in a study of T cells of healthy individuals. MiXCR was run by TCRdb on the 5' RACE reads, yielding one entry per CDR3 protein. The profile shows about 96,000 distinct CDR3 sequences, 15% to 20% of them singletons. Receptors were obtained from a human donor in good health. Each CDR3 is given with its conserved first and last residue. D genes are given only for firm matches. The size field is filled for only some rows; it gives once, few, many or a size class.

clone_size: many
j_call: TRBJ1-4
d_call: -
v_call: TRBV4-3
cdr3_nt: TGCGCCAGCAGCCAAGGAGGTGAAAAACTGTTTTTT
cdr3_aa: CASSQGGEKLFF

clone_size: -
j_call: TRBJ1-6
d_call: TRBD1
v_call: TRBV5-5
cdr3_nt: TGTGCCAGCAGCCCAATGCCGGGACAGGGGGGGTCACCCCTCCACTTT
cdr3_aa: CASSPMPGQGGSPLHF

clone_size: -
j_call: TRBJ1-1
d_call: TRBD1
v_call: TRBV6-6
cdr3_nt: TGTGCCAGCAGTTACTCGCCGGACAGGGAGATATTGAACACTGAAGCTTTCTTT
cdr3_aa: CASSYSPDREILNTEAFF

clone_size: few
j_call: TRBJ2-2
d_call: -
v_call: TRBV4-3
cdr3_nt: TGCGCCAGCAGCCAGTCCCGGGAGCCTAACACCGGGGAGCTGTTTTTT
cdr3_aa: CASSQSREPNTGELFF

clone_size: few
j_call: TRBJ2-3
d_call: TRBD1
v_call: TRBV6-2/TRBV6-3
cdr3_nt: TGTGCCAGCAGTTTGGGACAGGGCTTTACAGATACGCAGTATTTT
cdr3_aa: CASSLGQGFTDTQYF

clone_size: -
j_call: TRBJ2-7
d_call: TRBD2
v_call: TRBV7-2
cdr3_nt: TGTGCCAGCAGCCTAGGGGGGACTAGCTACGAGCAGTACTTC
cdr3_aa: CASSLGGTSYEQYF

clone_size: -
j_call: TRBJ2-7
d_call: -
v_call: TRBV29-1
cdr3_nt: TGCAGCGCCTACGCGGCAGAATCCTACGAGCAGTACTTC
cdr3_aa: CSAYAAESYEQYF

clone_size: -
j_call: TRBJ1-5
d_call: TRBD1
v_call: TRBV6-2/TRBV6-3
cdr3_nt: TGTGCCAGCACCTCGGACAGGCCTTATCAGCCCCAGCATTTT
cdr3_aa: CASTSDRPYQPQHF

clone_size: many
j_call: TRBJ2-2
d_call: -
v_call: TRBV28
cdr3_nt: TGTGCCAGCAGTGGACCCCTTCGAGGGAACACCGGGGAGCTGTTTTTT
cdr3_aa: CASSGPLRGNTGELFF

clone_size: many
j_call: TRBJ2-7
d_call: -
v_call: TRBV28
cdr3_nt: TGTGCCAGCAGTTTGGGTGACGAGCAGTACTTC
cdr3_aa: CASSLGDEQYF

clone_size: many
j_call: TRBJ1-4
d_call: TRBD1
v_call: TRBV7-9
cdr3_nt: TGTGCCAGCAGCGACAGGGCAACTAATGAAAAACTGTTTTTT
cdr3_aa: CASSDRATNEKLFF

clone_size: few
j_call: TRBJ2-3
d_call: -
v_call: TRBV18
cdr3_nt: TGTGCCAGCTCACCACCTGATAGAACTAGCACAGATACGCAGTATTTT
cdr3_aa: CASSPPDRTSTDTQYF

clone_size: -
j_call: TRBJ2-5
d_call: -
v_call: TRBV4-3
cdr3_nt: TGCGCCAGCAGCTCTAAACTTGGCCACGGGACCCAGTACTTC
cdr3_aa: CASSSKLGHGTQYF

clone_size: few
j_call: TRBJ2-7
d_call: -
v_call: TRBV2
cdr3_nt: TGTGCCAGCAGTGAACCAGTATTCTACGAGCAGTACTTC
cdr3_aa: CASSEPVFYEQYF

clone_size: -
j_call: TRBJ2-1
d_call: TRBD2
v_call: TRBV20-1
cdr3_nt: TGCAGTGCGCCGACTAGCGGGGGGGAGAATGAGCAGTTCTTC
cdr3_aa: CSAPTSGGENEQFF

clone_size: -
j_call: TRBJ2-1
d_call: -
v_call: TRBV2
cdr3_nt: TGTGCCAGCAGTGAATGGGGGGAAGGGATCAATGAGCAGTTCTTC
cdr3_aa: CASSEWGEGINEQFF

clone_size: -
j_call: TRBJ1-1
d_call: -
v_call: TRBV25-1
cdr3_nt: TGTGCCAGCGGGCGAGGGGGTGGGGATTACACTGAAGCTTTCTTT
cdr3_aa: CASGRGGGDYTEAFF

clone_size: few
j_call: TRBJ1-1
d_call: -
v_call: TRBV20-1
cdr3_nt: TGCAGTGCTAGTTGGCAGGGTGTCACTGAAGCTTTCTTT
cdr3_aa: CSASWQGVTEAFF

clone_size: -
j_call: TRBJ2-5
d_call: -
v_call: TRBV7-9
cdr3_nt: TGTGCCAGCAACCCCCTGGGGGGATCGAAAGAGACCCAGTACTTC
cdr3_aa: CASNPLGGSKETQYF

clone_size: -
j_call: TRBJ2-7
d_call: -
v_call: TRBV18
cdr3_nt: TGTGCCAGCTCTCCCCAGGCAGGGTCCCACGAGCAGTACTTC
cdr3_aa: CASSPQAGSHEQYF

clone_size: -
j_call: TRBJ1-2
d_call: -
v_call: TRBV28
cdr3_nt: TGTGCCAGCAGTTTACGGACCGTCTATGGCTACACCTTC
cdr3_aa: CASSLRTVYGYTF

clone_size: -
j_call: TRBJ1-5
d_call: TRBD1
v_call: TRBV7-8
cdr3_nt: TGTGCCAGCAGCCGAAGTGTCCAGGGGGCCTGGGGCAATCAGCCCCAGCATTTT
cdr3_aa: CASSRSVQGAWGNQPQHF

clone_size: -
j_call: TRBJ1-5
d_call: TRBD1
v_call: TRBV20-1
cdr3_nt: TGCAGTGCTAGACACACAGGGGGCTTCCAGCCCCAGCATTTT
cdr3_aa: CSARHTGGFQPQHF

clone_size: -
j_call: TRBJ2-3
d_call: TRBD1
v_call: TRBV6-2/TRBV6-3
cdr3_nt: TGTGCCGCCAGGGGGCCAGATACGCAGTATTTT
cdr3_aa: CAARGPDTQYF

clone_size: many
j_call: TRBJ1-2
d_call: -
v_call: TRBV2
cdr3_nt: TGTGCCAGCACTGAGAGGGGGTTCTATGGCTACACCTTC
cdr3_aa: CASTERGFYGYTF

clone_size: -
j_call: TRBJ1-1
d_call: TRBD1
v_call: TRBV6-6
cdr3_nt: TGTGCCAGCAGGGGACAGGTGGGCACTGAAGCTTTCTTT
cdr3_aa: CASRGQVGTEAFF

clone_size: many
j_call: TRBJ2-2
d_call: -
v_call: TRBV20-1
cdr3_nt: TGCAGTGCCAGGGGAGCGGGAACGAACACCGGGGAGCTGTTTTTT
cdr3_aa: CSARGAGTNTGELFF

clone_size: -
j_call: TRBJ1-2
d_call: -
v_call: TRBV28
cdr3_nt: TGTGCCAGCAGTGACCTACACTATGGCTACACCTTC
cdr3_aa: CASSDLHYGYTF

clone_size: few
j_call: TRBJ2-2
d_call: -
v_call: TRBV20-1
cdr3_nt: TGCAGTGCTAGCCTTACCAGGGTTATAGGCGGGGAGCTGTTTTTT
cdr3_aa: CSASLTRVIGGELFF

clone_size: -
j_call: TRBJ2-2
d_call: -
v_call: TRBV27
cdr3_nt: TGTGCCAGCAGTTTCGACTCCGGGGAGCTGTTTTTT
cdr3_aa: CASSFDSGELFF

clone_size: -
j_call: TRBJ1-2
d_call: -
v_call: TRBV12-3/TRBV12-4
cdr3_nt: TGTGCCAGCAGTGTCCAGGCCAATGGCTACACCTTC
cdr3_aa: CASSVQANGYTF

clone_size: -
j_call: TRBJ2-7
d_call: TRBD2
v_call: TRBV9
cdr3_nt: TGTGCCAGCAGCTCAGGACTAGCGGGCTACGAGCAGTACTTC
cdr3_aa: CASSSGLAGYEQYF

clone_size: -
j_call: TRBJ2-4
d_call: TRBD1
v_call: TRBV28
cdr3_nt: TGTGCCAGCAGTCCCGACAGGGAAGACATTCAGTACTTC
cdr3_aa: CASSPDREDIQYF

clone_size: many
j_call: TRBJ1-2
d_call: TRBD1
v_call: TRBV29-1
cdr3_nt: TGCAGCGTTGCGGGGACAGGTTCTGACTATGGCTACACCTTC
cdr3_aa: CSVAGTGSDYGYTF

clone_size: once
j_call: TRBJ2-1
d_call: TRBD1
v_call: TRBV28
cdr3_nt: TGTGCCAGCAGTTTTCCCGGGACAGGTAACAATGAGCAGTTCTTC
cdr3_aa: CASSFPGTGNNEQFF

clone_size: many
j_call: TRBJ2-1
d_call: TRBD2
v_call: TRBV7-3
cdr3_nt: TGTGCCAGCAGGAAACCGGGACTAGCGGGACTGAGGGGCAATGAGCAGTTCTTC
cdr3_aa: CASRKPGLAGLRGNEQFF

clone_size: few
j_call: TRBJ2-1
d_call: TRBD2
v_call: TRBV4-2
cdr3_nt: TGTGCCAGCAGCCAAGAAATCGCGGGGGGGCCCTACAATGAGCAGTTCTTC
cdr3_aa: CASSQEIAGGPYNEQFF

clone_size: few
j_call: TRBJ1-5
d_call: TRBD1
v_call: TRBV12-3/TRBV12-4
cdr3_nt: TGTGCCAGCAGGGGCGACAGGGAACAGTATAGCAATCAGCCCCAGCATTTT
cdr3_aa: CASRGDREQYSNQPQHF

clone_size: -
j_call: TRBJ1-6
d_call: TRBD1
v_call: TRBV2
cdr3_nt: TGTGCCAGCAGTAGGACAGGGCCTAATTCACCCCTCCACTTT
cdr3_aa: CASSRTGPNSPLHF

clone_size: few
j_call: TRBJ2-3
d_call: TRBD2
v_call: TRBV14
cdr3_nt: TGTGCCAGCAGCCGTAGCGGGATAAGCACAGATACGCAGTATTTT
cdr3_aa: CASSRSGISTDTQYF

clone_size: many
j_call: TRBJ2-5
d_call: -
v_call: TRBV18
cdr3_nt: TGTGCCAGCTCACTCGGCTTTACCCGCGGGACCCAGTACTTC
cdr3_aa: CASSLGFTRGTQYF